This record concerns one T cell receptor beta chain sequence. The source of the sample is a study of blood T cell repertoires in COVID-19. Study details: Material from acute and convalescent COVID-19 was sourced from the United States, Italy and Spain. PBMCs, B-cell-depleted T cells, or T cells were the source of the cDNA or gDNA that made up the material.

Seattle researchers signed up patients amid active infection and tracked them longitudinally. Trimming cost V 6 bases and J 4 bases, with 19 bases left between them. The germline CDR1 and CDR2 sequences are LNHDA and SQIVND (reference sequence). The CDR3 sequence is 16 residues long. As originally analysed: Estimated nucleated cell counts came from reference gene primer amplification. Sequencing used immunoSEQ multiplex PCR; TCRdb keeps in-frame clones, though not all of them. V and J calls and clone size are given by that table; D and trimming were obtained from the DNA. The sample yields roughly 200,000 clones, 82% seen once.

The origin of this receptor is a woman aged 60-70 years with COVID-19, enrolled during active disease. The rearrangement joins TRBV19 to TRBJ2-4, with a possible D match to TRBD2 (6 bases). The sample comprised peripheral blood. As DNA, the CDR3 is TGTGCCAGTAGCACCCCAGGGACTTTAGGGAAAAACATTCAGTACTTC. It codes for CASSTPGTLGKNIQYF.